This T cell receptor beta chain was identified during a study of graft-versus-host responses after intestinal transplantation. Repertoires were generated with immunoSEQ multiplex PCR, while TCRdb's copy carries only in-frame clones and drops some. The table includes 100,000 to 130,000 clones, around 90% detected once. A word on this clone: The antigen is not known.

Germline V lookup: CDR1 MNHNY, CDR2 SVGAGI (reference sequence). The V segment lost 7 bases and the J segment 7 bases; nucleotides outside the gene matches: 9. The CDR3 loop spans 13 amino acids. This specimen consisted of unstimulated CD4+ T cells sorted from spleen or lymph node cells, obtained before transplant. The clonotype was recovered from a human donor who was the organ donor for an intestinal transplant. V and J are TRBV6-6 and TRBJ2-5; 7 nucleotides agree with TRBD1. CDR3 in DNA: TGTGCCAGCACGATAGGGGGCTGGGGGACCCAGTACTTC. This translates into CASTIGGWGTQYF.